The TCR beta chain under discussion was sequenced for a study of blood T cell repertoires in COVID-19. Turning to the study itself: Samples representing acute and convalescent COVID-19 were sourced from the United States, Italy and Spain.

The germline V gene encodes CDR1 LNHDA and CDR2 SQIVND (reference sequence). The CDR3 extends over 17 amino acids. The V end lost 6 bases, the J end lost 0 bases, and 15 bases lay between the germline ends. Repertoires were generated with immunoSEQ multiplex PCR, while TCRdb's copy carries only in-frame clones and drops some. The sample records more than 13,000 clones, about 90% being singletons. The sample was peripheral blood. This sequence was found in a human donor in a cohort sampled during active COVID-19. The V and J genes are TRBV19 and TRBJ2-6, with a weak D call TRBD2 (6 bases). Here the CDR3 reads CASSRPGLPSGANVLTF. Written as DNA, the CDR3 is TGTGCCAGTAGCCGTCCGGGACTCCCCTCTGGGGCCAACGTCCTGACTTTC.